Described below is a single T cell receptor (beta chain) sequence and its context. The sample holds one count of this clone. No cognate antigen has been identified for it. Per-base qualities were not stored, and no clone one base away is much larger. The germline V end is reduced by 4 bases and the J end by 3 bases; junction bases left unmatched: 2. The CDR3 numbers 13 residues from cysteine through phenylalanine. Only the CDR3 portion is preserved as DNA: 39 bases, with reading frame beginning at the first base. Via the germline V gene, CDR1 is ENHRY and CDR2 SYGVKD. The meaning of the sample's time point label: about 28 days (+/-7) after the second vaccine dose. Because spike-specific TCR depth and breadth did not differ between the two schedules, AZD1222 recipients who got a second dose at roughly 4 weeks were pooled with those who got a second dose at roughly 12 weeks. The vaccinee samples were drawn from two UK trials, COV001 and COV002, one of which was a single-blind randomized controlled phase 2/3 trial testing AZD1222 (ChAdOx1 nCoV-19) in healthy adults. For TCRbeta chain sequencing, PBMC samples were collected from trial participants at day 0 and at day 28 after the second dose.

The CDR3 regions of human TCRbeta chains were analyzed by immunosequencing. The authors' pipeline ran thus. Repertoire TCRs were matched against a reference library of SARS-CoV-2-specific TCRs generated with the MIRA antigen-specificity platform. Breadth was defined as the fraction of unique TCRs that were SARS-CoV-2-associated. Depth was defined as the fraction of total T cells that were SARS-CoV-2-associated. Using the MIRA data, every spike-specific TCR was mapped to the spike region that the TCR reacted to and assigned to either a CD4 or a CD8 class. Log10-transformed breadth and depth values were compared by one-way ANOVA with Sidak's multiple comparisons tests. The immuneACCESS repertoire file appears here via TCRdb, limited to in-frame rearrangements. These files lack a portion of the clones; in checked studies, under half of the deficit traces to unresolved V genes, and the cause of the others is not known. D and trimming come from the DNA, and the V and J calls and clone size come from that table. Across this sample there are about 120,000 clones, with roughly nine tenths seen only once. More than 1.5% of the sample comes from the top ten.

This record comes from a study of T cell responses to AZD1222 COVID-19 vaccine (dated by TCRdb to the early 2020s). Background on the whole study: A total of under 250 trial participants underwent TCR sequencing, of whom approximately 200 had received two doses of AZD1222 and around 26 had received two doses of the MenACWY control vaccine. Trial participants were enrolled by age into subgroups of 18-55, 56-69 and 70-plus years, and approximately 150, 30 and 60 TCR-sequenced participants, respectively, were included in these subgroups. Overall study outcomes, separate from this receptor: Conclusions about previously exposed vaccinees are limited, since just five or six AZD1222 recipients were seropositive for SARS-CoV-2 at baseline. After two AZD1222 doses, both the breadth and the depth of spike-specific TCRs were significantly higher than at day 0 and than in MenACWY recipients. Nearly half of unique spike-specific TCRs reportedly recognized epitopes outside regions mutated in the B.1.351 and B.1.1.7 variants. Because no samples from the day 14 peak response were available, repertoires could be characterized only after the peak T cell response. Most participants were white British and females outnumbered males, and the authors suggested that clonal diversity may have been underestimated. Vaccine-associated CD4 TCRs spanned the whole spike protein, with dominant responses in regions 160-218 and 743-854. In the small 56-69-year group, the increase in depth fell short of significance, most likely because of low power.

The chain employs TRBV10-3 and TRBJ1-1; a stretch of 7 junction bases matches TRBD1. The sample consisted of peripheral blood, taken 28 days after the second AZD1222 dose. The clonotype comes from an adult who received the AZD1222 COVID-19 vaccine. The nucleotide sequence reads TGTGCCATCAGTGGTCAGGGGGACACTGAAGCTTTCTTT. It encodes CAISGQGDTEAFF.